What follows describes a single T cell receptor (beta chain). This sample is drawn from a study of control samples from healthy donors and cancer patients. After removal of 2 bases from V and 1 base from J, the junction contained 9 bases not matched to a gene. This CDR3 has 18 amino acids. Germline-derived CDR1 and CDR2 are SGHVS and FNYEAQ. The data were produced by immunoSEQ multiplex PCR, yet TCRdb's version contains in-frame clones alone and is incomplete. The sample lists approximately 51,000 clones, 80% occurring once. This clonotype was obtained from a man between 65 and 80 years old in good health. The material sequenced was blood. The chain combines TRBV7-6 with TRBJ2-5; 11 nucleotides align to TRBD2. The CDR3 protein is CASSLTSGGTITQETQYF. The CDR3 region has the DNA TGTGCCAGCAGCTTAACTAGCGGGGGTACTATAACCCAAGAGACCCAGTACTTC.